The rows below give T cell receptor beta chains drawn from one sample of a study of PD-L1 blockade in urothelial cancer. Profiled with immunoSEQ multiplex PCR; TCRdb holds only in-frame clones, not every one. The data contain 45,000 to 50,000 clones, approximately 88% of them seen just once; the ten biggest clones take up about 4%. This specimen was PBMCs, taken around atezolizumab (anti-PD-L1) treatment. The receptors were gathered from a man aged 80 or over with urothelial cancer. Each CDR3 is given without its conserved first and last residue. Fields, in order: V gene, J gene, D gene, CDR3 protein. The D gene is left open where the match is weak.

TRBV5-1	TRBJ2-1	.	ASSTTGSGLYNEQF
TRBV28	TRBJ2-3	TRBD2	ASSRLRTGGPDTQY
TRBV7-9	TRBJ2-7	.	ASSLGLASYEQY
TRBV7-7	TRBJ2-3	.	ASSLDGSGTDTQY
TRBV10-3	TRBJ1-2	TRBD1	AISESGQGFSGYT
TRBV28	TRBJ2-7	TRBD2	ATRWEGDKRETHEQY
TRBV19	TRBJ2-1	.	ASSAQTFNEQF
TRBV19	TRBJ1-5	.	ASSTRQTNSNQPQH
TRBV7-6	TRBJ2-3	TRBD2	ASSPSGRTDTQY
TRBV5-6	TRBJ2-7	TRBD2	ATRTRGVHEQY
TRBV6-5	TRBJ2-7	TRBD1	ASSRTGDEQY
TRBV2	TRBJ1-1	.	ASRALLNTEAF
TRBV29-1	TRBJ2-1	TRBD2	SAGQELSGSKF
TRBV5-6	TRBJ2-7	.	ASSSPLDSRHSYEQY
TRBV5-4	TRBJ2-1	TRBD2	ASSLTGRAHNEQF
TRBV5-5	TRBJ2-2	.	ASSLRAAGPGELF
TRBV29-1	TRBJ1-2	.	SVVSGDGYT
TRBV7-6	TRBJ2-1	TRBD2	ASSSGTSGFNEQF
TRBV29-1	TRBJ2-1	TRBD1	SVGDRGYEQF
TRBV5-1	TRBJ2-3	.	ASSLDRGLTDTQY
TRBV6-6	TRBJ1-1	TRBD1	ASNHYRTGLNTEAF
TRBV15	TRBJ2-7	TRBD1	ATSRSRQGAEYEQY
TRBV6-1	TRBJ2-7	.	SSSRGGYEQY
TRBV9	TRBJ1-2	.	ASSSLGGRSYT
TRBV28	TRBJ1-1	TRBD1	ASSPTTGGRIMNTEAF
TRBV6-1	TRBJ1-1	.	ASSERGGFNTEAF
TRBV7-8	TRBJ1-2	TRBD1	ASSLMGQHLYGYT
TRBV5-1	TRBJ1-2	TRBD1	ASSPGQGAGSGYT
TRBV2	TRBJ1-5	.	AIRTDASQPQH